The source of this T cell receptor beta chain is a study of spatial heterogeneity in lung cancer. At the level of the study: An average of more than ten raw reads was observed per unique TCR and UMI combination.

Trimming took 2 bases from V and 0 from J, leaving 8 bases between them. This CDR3 contains 15 residues. Germline assignment: CDR1 SGHDN and CDR2 FVKESK. Time point given: sample taken at primary tumor resection. Unsorted tumor, nontumor lung tissue or cryopreserved PBMC supplied the whole RNA. Untreated early-stage non-small cell lung cancer patients, 70 to 85 in total, were the donors. Study-level points and caveats: Ubiquitous expanded tumor TCRs surfaced in blood more at resection than they did at follow-up.

This clonotype was counted many times. Its antigen is not identified. Every cDNA TCR molecule received its own unique molecular identifier. TCRdb processed the 5' RACE reads anew with MiXCR; each CDR3 protein has one entry. The sample records roughly 25,000 distinct CDR3 sequences, approximately 6.6% being singletons. The source material was PBMCs, sampled at surgery. This chain uses TRBV14 with TRBJ2-1, with D possibly being TRBD1 or TRBD2 (5 bases each). This receptor was taken from a male donor with early-stage non-small cell lung cancer. The chain's CDR3 is CASSQKGTSYNEQFF. CDR3 coding DNA: TGTGCCAGCAGCCAAAAAGGGACCTCCTACAATGAGCAGTTCTTC. Looking up the rest from reference TRBV14 and TRBJ2-1 gives the full variable domain: EAGVTQFPSHSVIEKGQTVTLRCDPISGHDNLYWYRRVMGKEIKFLLHFVKESKQDESGMPNNRFLAERTGGTYSTLKVQPAELEDSGVYFCASSQKGTSYNEQFFGPGTRLTVL.